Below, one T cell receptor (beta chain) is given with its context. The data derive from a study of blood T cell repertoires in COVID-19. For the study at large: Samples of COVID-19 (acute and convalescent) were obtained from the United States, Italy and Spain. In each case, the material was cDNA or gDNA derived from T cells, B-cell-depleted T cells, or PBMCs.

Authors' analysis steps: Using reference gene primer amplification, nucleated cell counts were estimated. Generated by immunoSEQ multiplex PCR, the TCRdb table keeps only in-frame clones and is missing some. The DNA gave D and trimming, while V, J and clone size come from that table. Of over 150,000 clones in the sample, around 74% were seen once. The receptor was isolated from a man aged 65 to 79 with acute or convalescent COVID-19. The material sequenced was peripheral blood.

The CDR3 reads CASSVGQGLQPQHF. CDR3 sequence (DNA): TGTGCCAGCAGCGTTGGACAGGGTCTTCAGCCCCAGCATTTT. The rearrangement uses TRBV9 and TRBJ1-5, with 8 bases identical to TRBD1. Trimming cost V 2 bases and J 6 bases; bases outside gene matches: 4. CDR3 length: 14 residues. Per germline, CDR1 SGDLS and CDR2 YYNGEE.